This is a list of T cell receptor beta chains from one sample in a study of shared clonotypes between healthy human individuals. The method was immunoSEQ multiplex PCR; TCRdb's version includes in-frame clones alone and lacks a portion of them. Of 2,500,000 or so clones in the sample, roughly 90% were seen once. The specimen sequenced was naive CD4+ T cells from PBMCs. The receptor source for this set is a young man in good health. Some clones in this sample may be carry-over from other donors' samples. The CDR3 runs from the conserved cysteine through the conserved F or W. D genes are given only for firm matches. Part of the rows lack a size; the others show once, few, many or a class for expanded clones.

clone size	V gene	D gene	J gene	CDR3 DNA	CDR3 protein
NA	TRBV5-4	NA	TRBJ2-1	TGTGCCAGCAGCCAAGACCTCCTGGAAAACAATGAGCAGTTCTTC	CASSQDLLENNEQFF
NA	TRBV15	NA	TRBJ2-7	TGTGCCACCAGCAGAGATCTGGGTGGGGGCGAGCAGTACTTC	CATSRDLGGGEQYF
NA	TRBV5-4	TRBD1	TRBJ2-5	TGTGCCAGCAGGGGGGGGACAGGGAAAGAGACCCAGTACTTC	CASRGGTGKETQYF
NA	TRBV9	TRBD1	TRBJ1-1	TGTGCCAGCAGCGCGGACGGGGACAGGGCTGACACTGAAGCTTTCTTT	CASSADGDRADTEAFF
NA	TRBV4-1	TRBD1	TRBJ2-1	TGCGCCAGCAGCCTGAGACAGGGGGCAAGTGAAGAGCAGTTCTTC	CASSLRQGASEEQFF
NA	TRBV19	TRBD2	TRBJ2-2	TGTGCCAGTAGTCAGCCGGGACTAGCGGCCACCGGGGAGCTGTTTTTT	CASSQPGLAATGELFF
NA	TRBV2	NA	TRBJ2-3	TGTGCCAGCAGTGTTCTGTTGACAGATACGCAGTATTTT	CASSVLLTDTQYF
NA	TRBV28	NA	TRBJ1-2	TGTGCCAGCAGTTTGACCGGGGTTTATGGCTACACCTTC	CASSLTGVYGYTF
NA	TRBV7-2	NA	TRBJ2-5	TGTGCCAGCAGCCCGGGCAGCTCTAGCGCTCCCCGAGGGGAGACCCAGTACTTC	CASSPGSSSAPRGETQYF
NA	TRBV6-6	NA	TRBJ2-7	TGTGCCAGCAGTTACTCGGCAGGGAAAGCCTACGAGCAGTACTTC	CASSYSAGKAYEQYF
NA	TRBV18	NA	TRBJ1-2	TGTGCCAGCTCCCCAGACAGCGTATATGGCTACACCTTC	CASSPDSVYGYTF
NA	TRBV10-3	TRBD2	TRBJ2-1	TGTGCCATCAGGCCCGGGACTAGCGGGTACAATGAGCAGTTCTTC	CAIRPGTSGYNEQFF
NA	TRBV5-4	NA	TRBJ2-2	TGTGCCAGCAGCTTGGCAGGCACCGGGGAGCTGTTTTTT	CASSLAGTGELFF
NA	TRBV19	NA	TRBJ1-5	TGTGCCAGTAGTAGTGGCCATAGCAATCAGCCCCAGCATTTT	CASSSGHSNQPQHF
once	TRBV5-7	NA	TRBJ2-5	TGTGCCAGCAGCTGGACCCCCTACGGATACTTC	CASSWTPYGYF
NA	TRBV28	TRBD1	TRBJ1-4	TGTGCCAGCAGTTTTGGGACAGGGACCCCAGGAGGGGAAAAACTGTTTTTT	CASSFGTGTPGGEKLFF
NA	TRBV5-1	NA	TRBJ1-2	TGCGCCAGCAGCCGTTCACTAGGCGAGGGGCGGGGTGGCTACACCTTC	CASSRSLGEGRGGYTF
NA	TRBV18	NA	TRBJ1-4	TGTGCCAGCTCACTAGACCGGGCCCCTAATGAAAAACTGTTTTTT	CASSLDRAPNEKLFF
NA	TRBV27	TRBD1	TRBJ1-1	TGTGCCAGCAGTTTCACCGACAGGGTGGGCGCTGAAGCTTTCTTT	CASSFTDRVGAEAFF
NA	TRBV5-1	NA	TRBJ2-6	TGCGCCAGCAGCTTGGACCCTGGGGCCAACGTCCTGACTTTC	CASSLDPGANVLTF
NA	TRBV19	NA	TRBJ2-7	TGTGCCAGTAGTTCCCAGGGGAGCTACGAGCAGTACTTC	CASSSQGSYEQYF
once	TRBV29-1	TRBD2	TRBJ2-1	TGCAGCGTTGAGGGGGGGAGGACTAGCACTATCTCCTACAATGAGCAGTTCTTC	CSVEGGRTSTISYNEQFF
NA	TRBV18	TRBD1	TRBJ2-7	TGTGCCAGCTCTCGGGCAGCGGACAGGGGAGTCGAGCAGTACTTC	CASSRAADRGVEQYF
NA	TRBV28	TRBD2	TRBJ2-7	TGTGCCAGCACCCCCGGAGTAGCGGGGGCCTACGAGCAGTACTTC	CASTPGVAGAYEQYF
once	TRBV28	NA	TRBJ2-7	TGTGCCAGTTCGGGGACCCGCGAGCAGTACTTC	CASSGTREQYF
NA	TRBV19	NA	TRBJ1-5	TGTGCCAGTAGTATAGGGGGCAATCAGCCCCAGCATTTT	CASSIGGNQPQHF
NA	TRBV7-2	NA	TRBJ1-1	TGTGCCAGCACCAAGGAGGGTCCCACTGAAGCTTTCTTT	CASTKEGPTEAFF
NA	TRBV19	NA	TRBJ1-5	TGTGCCAGTAGAATAGCCGTCCCGGCAGGTAGCAATCAGCCCCAGCATTTT	CASRIAVPAGSNQPQHF
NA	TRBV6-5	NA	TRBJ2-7	TGTGCCAGCAGACGAGGGCCTCCCTACGAGCAGTACTTC	CASRRGPPYEQYF
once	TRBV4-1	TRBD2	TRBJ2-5	TGCGCCAGCAGCCAAGATAGATCTAGCGGGAGATATGAGACCCAGTACTTC	CASSQDRSSGRYETQYF
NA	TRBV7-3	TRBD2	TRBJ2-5	TGTGCCAGCAGCTTAAATGGGCGGGAGTGGGAGACCCAGTACTTC	CASSLNGREWETQYF
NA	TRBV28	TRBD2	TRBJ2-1	TGTGCCAGCAGTTCCCGCCCCGGACTAGCGGGAGGGGTGAATGAGCAGTTCTTC	CASSSRPGLAGGVNEQFF
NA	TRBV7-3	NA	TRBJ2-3	TGTGCCAGCAGCTTATTCGCCAGCTCCACAGATACGCAGTATTTT	CASSLFASSTDTQYF
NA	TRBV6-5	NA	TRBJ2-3	TGTGCCAGCAGTTACAGGGGGATAGAAACAGATACGCAGTATTTT	CASSYRGIETDTQYF
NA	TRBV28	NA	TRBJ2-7	TGTGCCAGCAGTTTATCGAGATCCTACGAGCAGTACTTC	CASSLSRSYEQYF
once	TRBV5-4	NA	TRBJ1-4	TGTGCCAGCAGCTTGACAAGGGATAATGAAAAACTGTTTTTT	CASSLTRDNEKLFF
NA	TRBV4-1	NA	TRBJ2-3	TGCGCCAGCAGCCCAGCCCCCAAGGGGAATACGCAGTATTTT	CASSPAPKGNTQYF
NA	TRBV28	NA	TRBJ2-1	TGTGCCAGCAGTCCCCAGGGAAGCTCCTACAATGAGCAGTTCTTC	CASSPQGSSYNEQFF
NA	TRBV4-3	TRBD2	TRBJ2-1	TGCGCCAGCAGCGGTAGCGGGAGACACGACAATGAGCAGTTCTTC	CASSGSGRHDNEQFF
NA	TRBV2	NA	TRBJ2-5	TGTGCCAGCAACGATGGGCAGGAAGAGACCCAGTACTTC	CASNDGQEETQYF
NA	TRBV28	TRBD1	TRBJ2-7	TGTGCCAGCAGTCGTCAAGGGACAGACAGCAACTACGAGCAGTACTTC	CASSRQGTDSNYEQYF
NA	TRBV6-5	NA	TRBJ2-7	TGTGCCAGCAGTCCTTCACCCCGGTACGAGCAGTACTTC	CASSPSPRYEQYF
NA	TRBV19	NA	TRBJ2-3	TGTGCCAGTAAAAACGACCCAGGGGCACCAGATACGCAGTATTTT	CASKNDPGAPDTQYF
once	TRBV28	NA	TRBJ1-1	TGTGCCAGCTGGGGAGGGGGTGAAGCTTTCTTT	CASWGGGEAFF
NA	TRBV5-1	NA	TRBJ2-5	TGCGCCAGCAGCTTGGAGGGGGGAGAATGGGAGACCCAGTACTTC	CASSLEGGEWETQYF
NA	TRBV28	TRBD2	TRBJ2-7	TGTGCCAGTAGCGGGAGTAGGGAGCAGTACTTC	CASSGSREQYF
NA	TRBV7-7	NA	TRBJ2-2	TGTGCCAGCAGCTCTACGCACGGGAGCACCGGGGAGCTGTTTTTT	CASSSTHGSTGELFF
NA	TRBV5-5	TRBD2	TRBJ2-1	TGTGCCAGCAGCTCACCGGGACTAGCGGGAGCTGAGCAGTTCTTC	CASSSPGLAGAEQFF
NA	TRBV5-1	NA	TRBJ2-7	TGCGCCAGCAGCCCACACTACGAGCAGTACTTC	CASSPHYEQYF
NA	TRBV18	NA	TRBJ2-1	TGTGCCAGCTCTTTGGACAGAGACAATGAGCAGTTCTTC	CASSLDRDNEQFF
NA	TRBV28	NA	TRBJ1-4	TGTGCCACCACAAGGGTGGGCCACGCAACTAATGAAAAACTGTTTTTT	CATTRVGHATNEKLFF
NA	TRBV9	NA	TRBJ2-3	TGTGCCAGCAGCGTAGTGGCTAGGACAGATACGCAGTATTTT	CASSVVARTDTQYF
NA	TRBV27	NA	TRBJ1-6	TGTGCCAGTACCCGATTGACTATTTATAATTCACCCCTCCACTTT	CASTRLTIYNSPLHF
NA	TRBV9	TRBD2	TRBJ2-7	TGTGCCAGCAGCGTAGGCGGGACTAGCATTAACGAGCAGTACTTC	CASSVGGTSINEQYF
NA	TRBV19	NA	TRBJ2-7	TGTGCCAGTAGTATCGGACAGAGGCCATACGAGCAGTACTTC	CASSIGQRPYEQYF
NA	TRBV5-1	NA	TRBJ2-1	TGCGCCAGCAGCTTGGCCCTTCTACCCTACAATGAGCAGTTCTTC	CASSLALLPYNEQFF
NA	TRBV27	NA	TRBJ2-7	TGTGCCAGCAGTTTATCGGGGGTAATAACCTACGAGCAGTACTTC	CASSLSGVITYEQYF